This T cell receptor beta chain comes out of a study of blood T cell repertoires in COVID-19. Looking at the study overall: The origin of the acute and convalescent COVID-19 samples was the United States, Italy and Spain.

Authors' data handling: Amplifying reference gene primers gave estimates of nucleated cell counts. The table came from immunoSEQ multiplex PCR; TCRdb's copy has only in-frame clones and leaves some out. V and J calls and clone size follow that table, whereas D and trimming were derived from the DNA. The table includes about 53,000 clones, 82% detected once. CDR3 size: 18 residues. The V end was cut by 1 base, the J end by 5 bases, with 20 bases between. The germline V gene encodes CDR1 SGHAT and CDR2 FQNNGV. The V gene is TRBV11-2, the J gene TRBJ2-2, with D possibly TRBD2 on 6 matching bases. Sequencing was performed on peripheral blood. This sequence originates from a human donor in a cohort sampled during active COVID-19. CDR3 region: CASSLGLARGVGTGELFF. The CDR3 nucleotides read TGTGCCAGCAGCTTAGGCCTAGCGAGAGGTGTAGGGACCGGGGAGCTGTTTTTT.